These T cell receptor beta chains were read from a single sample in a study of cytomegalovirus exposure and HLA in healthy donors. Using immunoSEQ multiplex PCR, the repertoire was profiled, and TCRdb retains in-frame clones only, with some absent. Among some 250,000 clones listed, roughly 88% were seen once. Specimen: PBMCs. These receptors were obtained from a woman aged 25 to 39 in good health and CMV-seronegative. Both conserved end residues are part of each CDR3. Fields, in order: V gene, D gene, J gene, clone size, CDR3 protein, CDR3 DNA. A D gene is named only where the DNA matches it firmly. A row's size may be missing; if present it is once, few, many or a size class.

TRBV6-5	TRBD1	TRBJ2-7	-	CASSVHSGQAEQYF	TGTGCCAGCAGCGTCCATAGTGGACAGGCGGAGCAGTACTTC
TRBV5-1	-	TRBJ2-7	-	CASSPQDPPGSPHEQYF	TGCGCCAGCAGCCCTCAGGATCCCCCCGGGAGTCCCCACGAGCAGTACTTC
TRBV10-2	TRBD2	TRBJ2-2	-	CASGRLAGTGELFF	TGCGCCAGCGGAAGACTAGCGGGGACCGGGGAGCTGTTTTTT
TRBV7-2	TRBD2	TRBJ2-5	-	CASSYWTSGLEETQYF	TGTGCCAGCAGCTACTGGACTAGCGGGTTGGAGGAGACCCAGTACTTC
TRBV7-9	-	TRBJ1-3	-	CASSPRGQGKENTIYF	TGTGCCAGCAGCCCTAGAGGGCAGGGGAAGGAAAACACCATATATTTT
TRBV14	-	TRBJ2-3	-	CASSSMDSTDTQYF	TGTGCCAGCAGCTCGATGGACAGCACAGATACGCAGTATTTT
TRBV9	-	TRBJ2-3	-	CASSVGLVGDTQYF	TGTGCCAGCAGCGTAGGACTGGTGGGAGATACGCAGTATTTT
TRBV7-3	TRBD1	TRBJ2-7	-	CASSLGQDYEQYF	TGTGCCAGCAGCTTGGGACAGGACTACGAGCAGTACTTC
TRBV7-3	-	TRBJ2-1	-	CASSDIPSVYNEQFF	TGTGCCAGCAGCGATATTCCATCGGTCTACAATGAGCAGTTCTTC
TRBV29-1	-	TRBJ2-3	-	CSAPPGGGTDTQYF	TGCAGCGCCCCCCCTGGAGGGGGCACAGATACGCAGTATTTT
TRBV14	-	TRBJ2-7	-	CASSQVVYEQYF	TGTGCCAGCAGCCAAGTGGTATACGAGCAGTACTTC
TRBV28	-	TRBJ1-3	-	CASSPLDSSGNTIYF	TGTGCCAGCAGCCCTTTGGACAGTTCTGGAAACACCATATATTTT
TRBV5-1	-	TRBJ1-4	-	CASSLAGSPEKLFF	TGCGCCAGCAGCTTGGCGGGGTCTCCTGAAAAACTGTTTTTT
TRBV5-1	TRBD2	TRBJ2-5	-	CASSLQKISGAQETQYF	TGCGCCAGCAGCCTCCAGAAGATTAGCGGGGCCCAAGAGACCCAGTACTTC
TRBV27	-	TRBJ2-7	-	CASSYRLDYEQYF	TGTGCCAGCAGTTACAGACTAGACTACGAGCAGTACTTC
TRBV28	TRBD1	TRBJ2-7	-	CASRSTGAPYEQYF	TGTGCCAGCAGGAGTACAGGGGCCCCCTACGAGCAGTACTTC
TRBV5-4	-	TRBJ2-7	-	CASSLGQYSYEQYF	TGTGCCAGCAGCTTAGGACAGTATTCGTACGAGCAGTACTTC
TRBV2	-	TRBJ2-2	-	CASSAGRTGELFF	TGTGCCAGCAGTGCGGGGCGAACCGGGGAGCTGTTTTTT
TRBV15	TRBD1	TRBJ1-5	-	CATSRYRDRGQVGHNQPQHF	TGTGCCACCAGCAGATACCGGGACAGGGGGCAGGTGGGACACAATCAGCCCCAGCATTTT
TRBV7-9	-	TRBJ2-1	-	CASSLEGGTAEQFF	TGTGCCAGCAGCTTAGAGGGGGGGACCGCTGAGCAGTTCTTC
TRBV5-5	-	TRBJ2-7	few	CASNAGTGTGQYF	TGTGCCAGCAACGCCGGAACAGGCACGGGGCAGTACTTC
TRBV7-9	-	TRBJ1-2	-	CASSPTQTANYGYTF	TGTGCCAGCAGCCCCACCCAGACAGCTAACTATGGCTACACCTTC
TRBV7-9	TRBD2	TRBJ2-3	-	CASSTGLAGGPRGTDTQYF	TGTGCCAGCAGCACAGGACTAGCGGGAGGGCCTCGGGGCACAGATACGCAGTATTTT
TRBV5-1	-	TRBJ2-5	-	CASSLDWGVGETQYF	TGCGCCAGCAGCTTGGATTGGGGCGTGGGGGAGACCCAGTACTTC
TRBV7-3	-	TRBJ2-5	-	CASSATPGGAETQYF	TGTGCCAGCAGCGCGACCCCCGGTGGAGCAGAGACCCAGTACTTC
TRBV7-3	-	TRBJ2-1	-	CASSLMAGTNNEQFF	TGTGCCAGCAGCTTAATGGCGGGAACTAACAATGAGCAGTTCTTC
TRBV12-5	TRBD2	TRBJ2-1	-	CASGFIAGGLDEQFF	TGTGCTAGTGGTTTTATCGCGGGAGGGTTGGATGAGCAGTTCTTC
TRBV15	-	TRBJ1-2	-	CATSAHIPGPERFGYTF	TGTGCCACCAGCGCCCATATACCGGGACCGGAGAGGTTTGGCTACACCTTC